This entry lists 23 T cell receptor beta chains sequenced from one sample in a study of T cells in Graves' hyperthyroidism and ophthalmopathy. Amplified regions were TCR beta CDR3 sequences from RNA transcripts. Using the HTBI primer set, a first-round RT-PCR was run on the TCR CDR3. TCRdb reprocessed the multiplex PCR reads via MiXCR and lists one record per CDR3 protein. The sample contains about 420,000 distinct CDR3 sequences, 15% to 18% of which appear only once. The sample consisted of blood. These TCRs come from a woman under 30 with Graves' hyperthyroidism.

This clonotype was recorded many times. The genes are TRBV7-8 and TRBJ2-7, with D maybe TRBD2 (6 bases). Germline V gene lookup returns CDR1 SGHVS and CDR2 FQNEAQ. The CDR3 extends over 14 amino acids. Trimming shortened V by 4 bases and J by 5 bases, and 15 bases separated the two germline ends. CDR3 sequence: CASSSLLAPHEQYF. CDR3 sequence (DNA): TGTGCCAGCAGCTCACTACTAGCTCCCCACGAGCAGTACTTC.

The chain carries TRBV12-3 or TRBV12-4 and TRBJ1-4; D is perhaps TRBD1 (5 bases). V was clipped by 2 bases and J by 8 bases, with 12 bases between them. The CDR3 runs to 14 residues. The CDR3 protein is CASSLRMEGEKLFF. CDR3 sequence (DNA): TGTGCCAGCAGTTTACGAATGGAGGGGGAAAAACTGTTTTTT.

The chain has TRBV20-1 and TRBJ2-2; tentative D call: TRBD2 (5 bases). Between the trimmed V and J ends, which lost 5 bases and 7 bases, there was a span of 14 bases. Germline loops: CDR1 DFQATT, CDR2 SNEGSKA (reference sequence). The CDR3 runs to 13 residues. The CDR3 bases are TGCAGTGCTGTGGACTCCTTTGGCGGGGAGCTGTTTTTT. This codes for CSAVDSFGGELFF.

This clonotype was seen a handful of times. The chain's CDR3 is CASSPHTLGEKLFF. In DNA form, the CDR3 reads TGTGCCAGCAGTCCTCATACCCTGGGGGAAAAACTGTTTTTT. The chain couples TRBV6-1 to TRBJ1-4; D gene unclear. The V gene's germline CDR1 is MNHNS and CDR2 SASEGT. The CDR3 covers 14 residues. V lost 5 bases and J 8 bases, leaving 15 bases between the germline ends.

V usage is TRBV15 and J usage is TRBJ2-7; no clear D gene. The V end was cut by 0 bases, the J end by 7 bases, with 7 bases between. Germline V gives CDR1 LNHNV, CDR2 YYDKDF (reference sequence). This CDR3 has 12 residues. The CDR3 sequence: CATSRDRIEQYF. DNA for the CDR3: TGTGCCACCAGCAGAGACCGGATTGAGCAGTACTTC.

This clonotype was observed at least ten times. The gene calls are TRBV6-1 and TRBJ2-1; 11 nucleotides line up with TRBD2. Germline values: CDR1 MNHNS, CDR2 SASEGT. The CDR3 covers 14 residues. J was trimmed by 8 bases and V by 7 bases; bases with no gene match: 7. DNA for the CDR3: TGTGCCAGCATCCCGGGACTAGCGGACCATGAGCAGTTCTTC. Its protein is CASIPGLADHEQFF.

This clonotype was observed many times. The chain recombines TRBV7-2 with TRBJ2-7, with D perhaps matching TRBD2 (6 bases). Germline V gene lookup returns CDR1 SGHTA and CDR2 FQGNSA. The CDR3 consists of 15 residues. The V end was cut by 2 bases, the J end by 3 bases, with 14 bases between. The CDR3 loop reads CASSLYSGTVYEQYF. CDR3 DNA: TGTGCCAGCAGCTTATACTCAGGGACTGTCTACGAGCAGTACTTC.

This chain uses TRBV20-1 with TRBJ1-1; unclear D gene. CDR3 size: 9 residues. Trimming removed 6 bases from V and 11 bases from J, with 10 bases in between. Germline V gene sequence: CDR1 DFQATT, CDR2 SNEGSKA (reference sequence). The CDR3 protein is CSASPGAFF. CDR3 bases: TGCAGTGCGTCCCCGGGGGCTTTCTTT.

The rearrangement uses TRBV20-1 and TRBJ2-1, with 10 bases lining up with TRBD2. The J segment lost 6 bases and the V segment lost 6 bases, leaving 11 bases of the junction unmatched. From germline, CDR1 is DFQATT and CDR2 SNEGSKA (reference sequence). The CDR3 has 15 amino acids. CDR3 loop: CSAPAGGGVFNEQFF. The CDR3 nucleotides read TGCAGTGCCCCAGCGGGAGGGGGGGTGTTCAATGAGCAGTTCTTC.

This clonotype turned up a few times. The chain combines TRBV27 with TRBJ1-1, with D hard to call. Germline lookup yields CDR1 MNHEY and CDR2 SMNVEV (reference sequence). V dropped 8 bases and J dropped 7 bases, with 14 bases sitting between them. The CDR3 has 12 amino acids. CDR3 sequence reads: CASFLTASEAFF. CDR3 nucleotide sequence: TGTGCCAGCTTTCTTACAGCGAGTGAAGCTTTCTTT.

The chain carries TRBV5-1 and TRBJ2-1; a possible D gene is TRBD2 (5 bases). In germline, CDR1 is SGHRS, CDR2 YFSETQ. The CDR3 extends over 16 amino acids. Trimming removed 3 bases at V and 4 bases at J, with 17 bases between. This CDR3 is CASSSESGGMYNEQFF. The CDR3 DNA reads TGCGCCAGCAGCTCAGAGAGCGGCGGAATGTACAATGAGCAGTTCTTC.

The V gene is TRBV18, the J gene TRBJ1-1, with a possible D match to TRBD1 (6 bases). This CDR3 is built from 12 residues. Trimming cost V 5 bases and J 8 bases, with 12 bases left between them. Germline values: CDR1 KGHSH, CDR2 LQKENI. CDR3 nucleotide sequence: TGTGCCAGCTCAACCCGTCAGGGGGAAGCTTTCTTT. Amino acid sequence: CASSTRQGEAFF.

This clonotype turned up a few times. The chain recombines TRBV10-3 with TRBJ2-7, with TRBD2 matching 8 bases. Unmatched junction bases numbered 4, after V lost 4 bases and J lost 2 bases. Germline V gives CDR1 ENHRY, CDR2 SYGVKD. CDR3 length: 14 amino acids. The CDR3 nucleotides are TGTGCCATCAGTGCGGGGGGGGGGGCCTACGAGCAGTACTTC. Its translation is CAISAGGGAYEQYF.

The chain carries TRBV4-2 and TRBJ2-3; 12 bases agree with TRBD2. The germline V gene has CDR1 LGHNA and CDR2 YNFKEQ. The CDR3 consists of 16 residues. The J segment lost 3 bases and the V segment lost 4 bases, leaving 5 bases of the junction unmatched. The CDR3 is CASSLRLAGETDTQYF. CDR3 DNA sequence: TGTGCCAGCAGCCTACGACTAGCGGGGGAAACAGATACGCAGTATTTT.

The chain combines TRBV6-2 or TRBV6-3 with TRBJ1-4; the D gene is possibly TRBD1 (6 bases). Germline assignment: CDR1 MNHEY and CDR2 SVGEGT. The V and J ends lost 7 bases and 8 bases respectively, with 20 bases between them. The CDR3 length is 15 residues. The CDR3 protein is CASTPQGQFGEKLFF. The CDR3 nucleotides are TGTGCCAGCACCCCCCAAGGACAGTTCGGCGAAAAACTGTTTTTT.

V gene TRBV20-1 combines with J gene TRBJ1-5; D is undetermined. CDR1 is DFQATT, CDR2 SNEGSKA, per germline (reference sequence). V was cut by 0 bases and J by 0 bases, with 6 bases left in between. This CDR3 contains 14 residues. The chain's CDR3 is CSARDWASNQPQHF. The CDR3 DNA sequence: TGCAGTGCTAGAGACTGGGCTAGCAATCAGCCCCAGCATTTT.

This clonotype was detected many times. This chain links TRBV18 with TRBJ1-1; D ambiguous. Looked up from germline, CDR1 is KGHSH and CDR2 is LQKENI. Trimming shortened V by 2 bases and J by 1 base, and 8 bases separated the two germline ends. CDR3 length equals 14 residues. The CDR3 DNA follows: TGTGCCAGCTCACCAACCGAAGCGAACACTGAAGCTTTCTTT. The encoded protein is CASSPTEANTEAFF.

In regard to this clonotype: A much larger clone lies a single base off, so this may be a read error. V and J are TRBV6-2 or TRBV6-3 and TRBJ1-1; perhaps TRBD1 as D (6 bases). This CDR3 is built from 13 residues. CDR1 MNHEY and CDR2 SVGEGT come from the germline V gene. Trimming left V 8 bases short and J 5 bases short, with 15 bases between. The CDR3 coding sequence is TGTGCCAGCGGGGACACGGTGGGAACTGAAGCTTTCTTT. Its translation: CASGDTVGTEAFF.

About this clonotype: This may be a read error: a much more frequent sequence differs by one nucleotide. The chain is built from TRBV12-3 or TRBV12-4 and TRBJ1-1; D is perhaps TRBD1 (5 bases). V lost 5 bases, J lost 1 base, and 11 bases lay in between. The CDR3 runs 14 residues. This chain's CDR3 is CASSQGFRNTEAFF. DNA of the CDR3: TGTGCCAGCAGTCAGGGTTTTAGGAACACTGAAGCTTTCTTT.

This clonotype occurred many times. The gene calls are TRBV18 and TRBJ1-1; D remains unclear. Between the trimmed V and J ends, which lost 3 bases and 4 bases, there was a span of 15 bases. Germline CDR1 is KGHSH and CDR2 is LQKENI. The CDR3 extends over 15 amino acids. The CDR3 region has the DNA TGTGCCAGCTCACCTCCCGACACCACGGGCACTGAAGCTTTCTTT. It encodes CASSPPDTTGTEAFF.

In its sample, this clonotype was seen many times. This chain connects TRBV4-1 to TRBJ1-2, with a possible D match to TRBD1 (5 bases). Trimming took 1 base from V and 0 from J, leaving 12 bases between them. Per germline, CDR1 MGHRA and CDR2 YSYEKL. The CDR3 runs 16 residues. The CDR3 nucleotides are TGCGCCAGCAGCCAAGCCGACGGACAAACTAACTATGGCTACACCTTC. As protein: CASSQADGQTNYGYTF.

This clonotype has a handful of counts. This sequence joins TRBV6-1 and TRBJ2-7; no clear D gene. Germline values: CDR1 MNHNS, CDR2 SASEGT. The CDR3 runs 15 residues. The germline V and J ends were trimmed by 5 bases and 5 bases, with 19 bases remaining between them. The DNA of the CDR3 is TGTGCCAGCAGTCTCACGGACCCTTACCTCCACGAGCAGTACTTC. Translated, it gives CASSLTDPYLHEQYF.

This clonotype was recorded at least ten times. This sequence joins TRBV27 and TRBJ2-7, with D perhaps TRBD2 (6 bases). V lost 5 bases and J lost 2, with 10 bases in between. The CDR3 length is 13 residues. Germline CDR1 reads MNHEY; CDR2 reads SMNVEV (reference sequence). In DNA, the CDR3 is TGTGCCAGCAGTGTAGCGGAGCCCTACGAGCAGTACTTC. It codes for CASSVAEPYEQYF.